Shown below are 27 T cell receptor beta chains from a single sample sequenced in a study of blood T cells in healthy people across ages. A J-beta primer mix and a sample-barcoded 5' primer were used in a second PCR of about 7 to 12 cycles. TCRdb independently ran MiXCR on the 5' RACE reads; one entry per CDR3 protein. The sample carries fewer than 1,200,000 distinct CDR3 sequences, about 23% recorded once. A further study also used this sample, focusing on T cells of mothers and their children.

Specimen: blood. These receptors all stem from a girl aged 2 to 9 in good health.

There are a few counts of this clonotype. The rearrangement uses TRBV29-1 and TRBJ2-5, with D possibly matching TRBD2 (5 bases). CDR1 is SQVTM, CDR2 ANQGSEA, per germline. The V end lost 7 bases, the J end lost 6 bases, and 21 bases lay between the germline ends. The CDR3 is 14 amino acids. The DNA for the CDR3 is TGCAGCGCCTGGGAGTTGGATAGGGCAAAGACCCAGTACTTC. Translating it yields CSAWELDRAKTQYF.

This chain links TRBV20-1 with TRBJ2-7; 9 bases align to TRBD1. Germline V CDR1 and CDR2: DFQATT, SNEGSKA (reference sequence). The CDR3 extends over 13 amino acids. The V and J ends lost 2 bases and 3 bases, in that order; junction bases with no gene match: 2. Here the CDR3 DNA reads TGCAGTGCTAGAAGACAGGGGGTCTACGAGCAGTACTTC. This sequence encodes CSARRQGVYEQYF.

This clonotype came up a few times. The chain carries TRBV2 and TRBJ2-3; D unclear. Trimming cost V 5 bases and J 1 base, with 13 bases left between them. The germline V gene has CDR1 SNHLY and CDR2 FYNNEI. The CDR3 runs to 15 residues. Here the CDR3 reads CASSPEQTGTDTQYF. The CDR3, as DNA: TGTGCCAGCAGTCCGGAGCAGACGGGCACAGATACGCAGTATTTT.

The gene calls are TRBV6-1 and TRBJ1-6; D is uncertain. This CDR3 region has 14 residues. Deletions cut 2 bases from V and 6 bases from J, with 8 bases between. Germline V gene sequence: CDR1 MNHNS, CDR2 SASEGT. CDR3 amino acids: CASSELVPNSPLHF. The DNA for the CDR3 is TGTGCCAGCAGTGAACTCGTGCCTAATTCACCCCTCCACTTT.

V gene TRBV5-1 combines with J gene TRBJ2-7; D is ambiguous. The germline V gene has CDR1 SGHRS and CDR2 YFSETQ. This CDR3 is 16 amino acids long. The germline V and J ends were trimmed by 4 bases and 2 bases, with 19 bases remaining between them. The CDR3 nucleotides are TGCGCCAGCAGCGTTCATTCACCGGGCCAAACCTACGAGCAGTACTTC. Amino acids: CASSVHSPGQTYEQYF.

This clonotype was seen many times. The CDR3 sequence is CASSPGRAQTQYF. The CDR3 DNA reads TGTGCCAGCAGCCCCGGTAGGGCCCAGACCCAGTACTTC. The gene calls are TRBV6-5 and TRBJ2-5; D call uncertain. Germline V gene sequence: CDR1 MNHEY, CDR2 SVGAGI. Trimming pared 6 bases from V and 6 bases from J, leaving 14 bases between. This CDR3 contains 13 residues.

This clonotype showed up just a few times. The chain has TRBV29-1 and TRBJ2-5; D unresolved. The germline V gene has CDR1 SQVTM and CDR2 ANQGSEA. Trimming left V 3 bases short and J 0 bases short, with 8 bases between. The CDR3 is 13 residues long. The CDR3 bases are TGCAGCGTTGATCAAAGATACCAAGAGACCCAGTACTTC. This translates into CSVDQRYQETQYF. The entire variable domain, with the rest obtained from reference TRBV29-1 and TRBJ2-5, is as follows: SAVISQKPSRDICQRGTSLTIQCQVDSQVTMMFWYRQQPGQSLTLIATANQGSEATYESGFVIDKFPISRPNLTFSTLTVSNMSPEDSSIYLCSVDQRYQETQYFGPGTRLLVL.

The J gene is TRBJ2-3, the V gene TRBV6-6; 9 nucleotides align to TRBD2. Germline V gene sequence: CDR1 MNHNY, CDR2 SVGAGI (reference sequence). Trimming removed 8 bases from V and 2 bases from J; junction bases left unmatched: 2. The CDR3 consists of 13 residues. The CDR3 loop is CASGGRATDTQYF. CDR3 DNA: TGTGCCAGCGGCGGGAGGGCCACAGATACGCAGTATTTT.

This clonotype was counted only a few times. As DNA, the CDR3 is TGTGCCAGCAGTCCTCGGGACAGGGGGTTTGACACTGAAGCTTTCTTT. The encoded protein is CASSPRDRGFDTEAFF. This chain links TRBV6-1 with TRBJ1-1, with 11 bases that match TRBD1. CDR1 and CDR2 (germline): MNHNS, SASEGT. The ends lost 5 bases at V and 3 bases at J; junction bases unmatched: 8. CDR3 length: 16 amino acids.

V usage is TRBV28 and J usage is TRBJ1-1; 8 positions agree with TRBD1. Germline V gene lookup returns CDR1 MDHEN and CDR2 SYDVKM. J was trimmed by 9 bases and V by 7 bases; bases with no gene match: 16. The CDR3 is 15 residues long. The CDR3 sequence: CASIPLGQGFFKAFF. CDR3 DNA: TGTGCCAGCATCCCGCTCGGACAGGGTTTCTTTAAAGCTTTCTTT.

The CDR3 DNA reads TGTGCCAGCTTATTGAGGGGGAACTATGGCTACACCTTC. Translating gives CASLLRGNYGYTF. V gene TRBV12-3 or TRBV12-4 combines with J gene TRBJ1-2, with D possibly being TRBD1 (6 bases). V lost 8 bases, J lost 2 bases, and 12 bases lay in between. CDR3 size: 13 residues.

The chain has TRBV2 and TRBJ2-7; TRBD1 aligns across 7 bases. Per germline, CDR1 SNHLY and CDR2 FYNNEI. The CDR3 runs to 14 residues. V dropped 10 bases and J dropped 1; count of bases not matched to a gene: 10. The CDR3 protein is CAMAGTESSYEQYF. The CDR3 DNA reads TGTGCCATGGCCGGGACAGAGAGTTCCTACGAGCAGTACTTC.

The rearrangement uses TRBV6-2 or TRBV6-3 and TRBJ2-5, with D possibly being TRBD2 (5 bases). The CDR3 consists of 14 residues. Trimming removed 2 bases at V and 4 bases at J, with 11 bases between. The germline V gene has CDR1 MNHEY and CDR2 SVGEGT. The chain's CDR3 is CASSYDGGGETQYF. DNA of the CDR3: TGTGCCAGCAGTTACGACGGTGGAGGAGAGACCCAGTACTTC.

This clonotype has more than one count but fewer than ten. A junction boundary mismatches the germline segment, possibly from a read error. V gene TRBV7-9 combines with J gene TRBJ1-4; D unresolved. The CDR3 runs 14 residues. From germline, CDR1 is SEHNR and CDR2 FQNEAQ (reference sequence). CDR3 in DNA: TGTGCCCGCAGCATGTCCGGGACTAATGAAAAACTGTTTTTT. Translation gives CARSMSGTNEKLFF.

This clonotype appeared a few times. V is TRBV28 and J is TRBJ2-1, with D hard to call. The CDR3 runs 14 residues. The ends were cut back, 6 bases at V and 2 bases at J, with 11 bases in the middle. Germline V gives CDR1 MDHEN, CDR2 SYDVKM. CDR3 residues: CASSAARTYNEQFF. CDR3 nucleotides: TGTGCCAGCAGCGCAGCGCGAACCTACAATGAGCAGTTCTTC. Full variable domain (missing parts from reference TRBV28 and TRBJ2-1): DVKVTQSSRYLVKRTGEKVFLECVQDMDHENMFWYRQDPGLGLRLIYFSYDVKMKEKGDIPEGYSVSREKKERFSLILESASTNQTSMYLCASSAARTYNEQFFGPGTRLTVL.

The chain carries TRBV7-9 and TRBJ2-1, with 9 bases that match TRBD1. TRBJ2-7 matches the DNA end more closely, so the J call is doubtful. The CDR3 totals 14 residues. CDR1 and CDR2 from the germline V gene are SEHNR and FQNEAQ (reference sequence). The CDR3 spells CACAGGTGPHEQYF. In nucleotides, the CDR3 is TGTGCCTGCGCAGGAGGGACAGGGCCCCACGAGCAGTACTTC.

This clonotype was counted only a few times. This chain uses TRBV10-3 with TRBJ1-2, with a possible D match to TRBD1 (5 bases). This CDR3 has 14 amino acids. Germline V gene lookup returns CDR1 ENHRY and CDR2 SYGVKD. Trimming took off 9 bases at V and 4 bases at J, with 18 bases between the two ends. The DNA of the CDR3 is TGTGCCATGAGAGGCGGTTACGGGGCCTATGGCTACACCTTC. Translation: CAMRGGYGAYGYTF.

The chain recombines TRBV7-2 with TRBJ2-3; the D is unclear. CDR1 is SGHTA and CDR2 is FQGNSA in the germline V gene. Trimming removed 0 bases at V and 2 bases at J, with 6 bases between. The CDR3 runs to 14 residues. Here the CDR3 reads CASSLAFNTDTQYF. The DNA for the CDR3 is TGTGCCAGCAGCTTAGCGTTCAACACAGATACGCAGTATTTT.

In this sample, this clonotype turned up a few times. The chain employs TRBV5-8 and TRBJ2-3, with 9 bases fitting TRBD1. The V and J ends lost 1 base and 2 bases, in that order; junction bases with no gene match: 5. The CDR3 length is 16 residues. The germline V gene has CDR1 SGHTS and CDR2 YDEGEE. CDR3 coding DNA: TGTGCCAGCAGCTTGCTGACAGGGGGGATCACAGATACGCAGTATTTT. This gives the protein CASSLLTGGITDTQYF.

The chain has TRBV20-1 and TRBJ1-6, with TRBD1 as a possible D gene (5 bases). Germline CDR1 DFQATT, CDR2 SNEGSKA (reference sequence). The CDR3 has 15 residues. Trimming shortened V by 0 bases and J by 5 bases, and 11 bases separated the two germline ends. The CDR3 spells CSARDRVWDNSPLHF. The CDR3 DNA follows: TGCAGTGCTAGAGACAGGGTCTGGGATAATTCACCCCTCCACTTT.

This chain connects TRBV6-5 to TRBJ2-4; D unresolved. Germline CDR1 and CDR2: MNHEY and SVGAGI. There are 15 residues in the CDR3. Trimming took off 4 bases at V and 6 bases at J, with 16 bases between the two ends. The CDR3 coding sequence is TGTGCCAGCAGTTCTCGGGCTACGAAGGCAAACATTCAGTACTTC. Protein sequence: CASSSRATKANIQYF.

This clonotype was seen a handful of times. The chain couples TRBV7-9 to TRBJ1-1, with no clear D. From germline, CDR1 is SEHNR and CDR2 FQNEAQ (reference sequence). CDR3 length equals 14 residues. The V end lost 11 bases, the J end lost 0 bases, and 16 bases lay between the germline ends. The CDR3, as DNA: TGTGCCTTAACGTACACTATAGTGAACACTGAAGCTTTCTTT. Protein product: CALTYTIVNTEAFF.

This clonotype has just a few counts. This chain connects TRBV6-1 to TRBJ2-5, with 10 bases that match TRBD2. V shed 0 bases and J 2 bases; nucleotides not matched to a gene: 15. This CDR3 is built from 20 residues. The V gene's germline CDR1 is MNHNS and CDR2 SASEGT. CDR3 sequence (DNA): TGTGCCAGCAGTGAAGCTTGGGCTAGCGGGAGATGGAGGGGACAAGAGACCCAGTACTTC. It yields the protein CASSEAWASGRWRGQETQYF.

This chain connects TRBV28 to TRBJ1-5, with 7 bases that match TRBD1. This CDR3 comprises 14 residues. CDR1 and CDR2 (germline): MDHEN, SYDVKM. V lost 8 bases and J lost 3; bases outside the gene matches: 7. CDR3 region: CASLRQGDNQPQHF. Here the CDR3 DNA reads TGTGCCAGCCTAAGACAGGGAGACAATCAGCCCCAGCATTTT.

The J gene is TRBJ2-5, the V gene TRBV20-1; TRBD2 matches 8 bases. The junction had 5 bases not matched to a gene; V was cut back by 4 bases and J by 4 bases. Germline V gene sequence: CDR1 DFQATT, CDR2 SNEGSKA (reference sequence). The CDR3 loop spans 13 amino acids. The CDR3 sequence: CSATPGLGETQYF. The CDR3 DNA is TGCAGTGCTACTCCGGGACTAGGAGAGACCCAGTACTTC.

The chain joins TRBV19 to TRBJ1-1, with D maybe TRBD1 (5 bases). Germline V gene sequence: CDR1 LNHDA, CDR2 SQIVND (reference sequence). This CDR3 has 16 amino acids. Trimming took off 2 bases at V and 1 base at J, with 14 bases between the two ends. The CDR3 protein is CASSIPSQGTNTEAFF. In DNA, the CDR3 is TGTGCCAGTAGTATACCATCCCAGGGAACGAACACTGAAGCTTTCTTT. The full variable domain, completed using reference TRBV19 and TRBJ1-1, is DGGITQSPKYLFRKEGQNVTLSCEQNLNHDAMYWYRQDPGQGLRLIYYSQIVNDFQKGDIAEGYSVSREKKESFPLTVTSAQKNPTAFYLCASSIPSQGTNTEAFFGQGTRLTVV.

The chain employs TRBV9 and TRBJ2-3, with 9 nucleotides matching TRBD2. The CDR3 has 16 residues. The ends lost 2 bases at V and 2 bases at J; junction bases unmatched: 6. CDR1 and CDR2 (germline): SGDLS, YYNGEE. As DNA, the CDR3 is TGTGCCAGCAGCGTTGCCATAGCGGGGGACACAGATACGCAGTATTTT. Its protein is CASSVAIAGDTDTQYF.